The rows below give T cell receptor beta chains drawn from one sample of a study of Ad26.COV2.S vaccination and SARS-CoV-2 variants. Sequenced by immunoSEQ multiplex PCR; TCRdb stores in-frame clones only, minus some. The sample shows about 420,000 clones, 88% of them seen only once. Sequencing used peripheral blood, obtained in a trial of Ad26.COV2.S vaccine versus placebo. Receptors originate from a person aged 18 to 59 who received the Ad26.COV2.S COVID-19 vaccine or a placebo. CDR3s include the opening cysteine and the closing phenylalanine or tryptophan. D genes are given only for firm matches. Where a row states a size, it is once, few, many or the class of an expanded clone; other rows omit it.

.	TRBV11-1	TRBJ2-4	.	CASSLGRGAKNIQYF
.	TRBV28	TRBJ1-1	.	CASRLPSGASAEAFF
TRBD1	TRBV4-1	TRBJ1-2	.	CASSPRTGNYGYTF
.	TRBV7-2	TRBJ2-6	.	CASSLSQRRSSGANVLTF
TRBD1	TRBV4-3	TRBJ1-6	.	CASSLEGQGKSPLHF
TRBD1	TRBV25-1	TRBJ1-4	.	CASSSGQVPRNEKLFF
TRBD2	TRBV13	TRBJ2-7	.	CASNILRGGLYEQYF
.	TRBV5-1	TRBJ2-6	.	CASSLDYRSSGANVLTF
.	TRBV19	TRBJ2-1	once	CASSITGYNEQFF
.	TRBV9	TRBJ1-2	once	CASSVGQDRGYTF
.	TRBV5-6	TRBJ2-3	once	CASSLEGTDTQYF